This T cell receptor (beta chain) originates from a study of identical twins. This clonotype was seen more than once but under ten times. The antigen is undetermined. TCRdb processed the 5' RACE reads anew with MiXCR; each CDR3 protein has one entry. This table has 690,000 or so distinct CDR3 sequences, 8.6% appearing once. Trimming took 1 base from V and 6 from J, leaving 13 bases between them. CDR1 SNHLY and CDR2 FYNNEI come from the germline V gene. This CDR3 region has 15 residues. Study observations and caveats: In zero-insertion analyses, partial confounding could arise from invariant MAIT and iNKT cells.

These data also formed part of another study, on yellow fever vaccine responses in identical twins. That work contributes: Twins reportedly appeared to share part of their vaccine T cell response while keeping part individual.

The rearrangement joins TRBV2 to TRBJ1-5; the D gene is possibly TRBD1 (6 bases). The receptor's source is a woman aged 18-35 years in good health. Input material: PBMCs. The CDR3 region is CASSEDGGGSQPQHF. CDR3 in DNA: TGTGCCAGCAGTGAAGATGGAGGGGGTAGTCAGCCCCAGCATTTT.